This T cell receptor beta chain was found in a study of shared clonotypes between healthy human individuals. Produced via immunoSEQ multiplex PCR; TCRdb's table is partial and in-frame only. The repertoire holds more than 2,000,000 clones, with around 94% as singletons. The V and J ends lost 1 base and 5 bases respectively, with 17 bases between them. This CDR3 is built from 16 residues. The germline CDR1 and CDR2 sequences are LNHDA and SQIVND (reference sequence). About this clone: Its antigen is undetermined.

Study-wide findings and caveats: Naive CD4 clonotype sharing across several donors was around 5%. For sorted subsets, rarefaction showed incomplete sequencing despite large depth.

Sequencing used naive CD4+ T cells sorted from blood. Subset of the sample: CD45RA+ positively selected. This rearrangement joins TRBV19 to TRBJ2-5; D not certain. The sequence was obtained from a man younger than 35 in good health. CDR3: CASSIVAAPWAETQYF. CDR3 coding DNA: TGTGCCAGTAGTATAGTTGCAGCGCCCTGGGCCGAGACCCAGTACTTC.